These 3 T cell receptor beta chains share one sample of origin, sequenced in a study of blood T cells in healthy people across ages. Then a second PCR, running roughly 7 to 11 cycles, was carried out with a sample-barcoded 5' primer and a J-beta primer mix. TCRdb analysed the 5' RACE reads with MiXCR anew, one entry per CDR3 protein. This table holds 1,500,000 or so distinct CDR3 sequences, approximately 42% found once. Sequencing was done on a sample of blood. The receptors were gathered from a woman aged 18-29 years in good health.

V usage is TRBV11-2 and J usage is TRBJ2-1; D remains ambiguous. The J call could be wrong; TRBJ2-7 is a better fit for the DNA end. Germline V lookup: CDR1 SGHAT, CDR2 FQNNGV. The CDR3 loop spans 17 amino acids. In DNA form, the CDR3 reads TGTGCCAGCAGCTTAATCGTAGGCCCATCAAGATACAATGAGCAGTACTTC. It specifies CASSLIVGPSRYNEQYF.

The chain has TRBV10-3 and TRBJ1-5; D uncertain. CDR3 length: 15 amino acids. V gave up 0 bases and J gave up 0 bases, with 6 bases separating them. Germline V gene data show CDR1 as ENHRY and CDR2 as SYGVKD. The CDR3 region has the DNA TGTGCCATCAGTGAGTCGCAGATTAGCAATCAGCCCCAGCATTTT. Its protein is CAISESQISNQPQHF.

This sequence joins TRBV9 and TRBJ2-3; TRBD2 aligns across 7 bases. The CDR3 sequence is 15 residues long. Germline V gene data show CDR1 as SGDLS and CDR2 as YYNGEE. Trimming at V came to 0 bases and at J to 4 bases, leaving 5 bases not matched to a gene. The DNA for the CDR3 is TGTGCCAGCAGCGTAGTAGGCGGGGGTTCAGATACGCAGTATTTT. Encoded protein: CASSVVGGGSDTQYF.